The present entry profiles one TCR beta chain with its context. Its cognate antigen is unknown. The assay was immunoSEQ multiplex PCR, and TCRdb's table has in-frame clones only and misses some. The sample has some 120,000 clones; roughly 87% are singletons. V was pared by 1 base and J by 11 bases, with 15 bases between. The CDR3 extends over 14 amino acids. Germline V CDR1 and CDR2: LGHDT, YNNKEL (reference sequence). This entry comes from a study of T cell responses to AZD1222 COVID-19 vaccine. Study conclusions and caveats: Just a handful of AZD1222 recipients were seropositive at baseline. Per reports, nearly half of all spike-specific TCRs target regions that are unmutated in variants. Researchers report vaccine-associated CD4 TCRs spanning spike, with dominance at 160-218 and 743-854.

The rearrangement joins TRBV3-1 (or the pseudogene TRBV3-2) to TRBJ2-1; D possibly matches TRBD1 or TRBD2 (6 bases each). This clonotype was sampled from an adult in good health. This sample comprised peripheral blood, obtained on day 0 of AZD1222 vaccination. The CDR3 DNA follows: TGTGCCAGCAGCCAAGGATCGAGGCGGGACAAGCAGTTCTTC. This encodes CASSQGSRRDKQFF.